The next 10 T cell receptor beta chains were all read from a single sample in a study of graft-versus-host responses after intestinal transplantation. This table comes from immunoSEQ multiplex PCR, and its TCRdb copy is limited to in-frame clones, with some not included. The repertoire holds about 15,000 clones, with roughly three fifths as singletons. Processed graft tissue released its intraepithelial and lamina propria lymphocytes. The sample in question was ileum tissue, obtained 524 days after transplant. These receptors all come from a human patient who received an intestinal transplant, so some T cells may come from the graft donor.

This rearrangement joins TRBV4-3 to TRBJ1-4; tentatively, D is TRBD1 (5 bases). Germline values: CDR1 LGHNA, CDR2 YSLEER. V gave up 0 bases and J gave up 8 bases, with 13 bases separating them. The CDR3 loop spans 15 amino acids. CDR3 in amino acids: CASSQDAGLREKLFF. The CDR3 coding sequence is TGCGCCAGCAGCCAAGATGCAGGGTTAAGGGAAAAACTGTTTTTT.

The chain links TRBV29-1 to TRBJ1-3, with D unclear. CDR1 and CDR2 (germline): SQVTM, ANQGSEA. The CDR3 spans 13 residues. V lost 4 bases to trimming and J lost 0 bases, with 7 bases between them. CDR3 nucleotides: TGCAGCGTTGTGAGGCCCTCTGGAAACACCATATATTTT. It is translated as CSVVRPSGNTIYF. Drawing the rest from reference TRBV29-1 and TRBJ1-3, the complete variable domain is SAVISQKPSRDICQRGTSLTIQCQVDSQVTMMFWYRQQPGQSLTLIATANQGSEATYESGFVIDKFPISRPNLTFSTLTVSNMSPEDSSIYLCSVVRPSGNTIYFGEGSWLTVV.

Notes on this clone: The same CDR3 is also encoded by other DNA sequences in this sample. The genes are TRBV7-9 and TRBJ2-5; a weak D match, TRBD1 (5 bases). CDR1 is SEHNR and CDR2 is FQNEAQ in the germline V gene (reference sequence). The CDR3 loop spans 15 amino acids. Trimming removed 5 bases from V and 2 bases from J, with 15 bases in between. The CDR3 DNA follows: TGTGCCAGCAGCCTAGAAGTAGCAGGGCAAGAGACCCAGTACTTC. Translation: CASSLEVAGQETQYF.

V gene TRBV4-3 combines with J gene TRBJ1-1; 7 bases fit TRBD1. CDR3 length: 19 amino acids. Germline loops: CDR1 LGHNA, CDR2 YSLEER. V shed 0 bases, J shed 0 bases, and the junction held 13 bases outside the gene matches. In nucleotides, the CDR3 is TGCGCCAGCAGCCAAGATCTGACAGGGCCCGTCGCCCTGAACACTGAAGCTTTCTTT. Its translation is CASSQDLTGPVALNTEAFF.

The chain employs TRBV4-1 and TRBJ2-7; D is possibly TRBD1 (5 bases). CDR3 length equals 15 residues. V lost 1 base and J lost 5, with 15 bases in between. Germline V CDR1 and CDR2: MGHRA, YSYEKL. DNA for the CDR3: TGCGCCAGCAGCCAAGCGTCGACAGACTTCCACGAGCAGTACTTC. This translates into CASSQASTDFHEQYF.

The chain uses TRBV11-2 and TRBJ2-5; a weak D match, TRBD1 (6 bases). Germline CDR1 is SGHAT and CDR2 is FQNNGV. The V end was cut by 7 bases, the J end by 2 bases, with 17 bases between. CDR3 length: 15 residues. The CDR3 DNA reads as TGTGCCAGCAACCGGTGGGGGCAGGCTCAAGAGACCCAGTACTTC. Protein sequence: CASNRWGQAQETQYF.

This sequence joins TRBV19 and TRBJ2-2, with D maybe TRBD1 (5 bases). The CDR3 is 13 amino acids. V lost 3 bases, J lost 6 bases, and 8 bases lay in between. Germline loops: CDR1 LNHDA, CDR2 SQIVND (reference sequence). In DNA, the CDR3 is TGTGCCAGTAGTATGCAGGGTGCCGGGGAGCTGTTTTTT. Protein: CASSMQGAGELFF.

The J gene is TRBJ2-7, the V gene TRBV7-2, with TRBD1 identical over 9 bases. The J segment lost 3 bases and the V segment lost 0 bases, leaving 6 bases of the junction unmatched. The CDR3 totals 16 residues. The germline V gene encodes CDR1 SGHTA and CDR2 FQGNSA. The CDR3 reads CASSLAPGQGHYEQYF. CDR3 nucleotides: TGTGCCAGCAGCTTAGCCCCGGGACAGGGTCACTACGAGCAGTACTTC.

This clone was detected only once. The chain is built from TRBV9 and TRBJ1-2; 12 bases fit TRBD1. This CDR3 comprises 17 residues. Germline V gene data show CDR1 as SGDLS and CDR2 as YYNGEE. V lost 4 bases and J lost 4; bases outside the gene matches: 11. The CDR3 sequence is CASSPGTGGSLTYGYTF. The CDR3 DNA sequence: TGTGCCAGCAGCCCCGGGACAGGGGGCTCCTTAACCTATGGCTACACCTTC.

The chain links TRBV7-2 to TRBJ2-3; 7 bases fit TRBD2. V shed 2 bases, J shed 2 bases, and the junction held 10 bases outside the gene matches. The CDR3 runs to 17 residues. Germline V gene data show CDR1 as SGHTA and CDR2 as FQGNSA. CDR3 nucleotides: TGTGCCAGCAGCTTATTTCTGGCGGGGGAGATCACAGATACGCAGTATTTT. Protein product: CASSLFLAGEITDTQYF.